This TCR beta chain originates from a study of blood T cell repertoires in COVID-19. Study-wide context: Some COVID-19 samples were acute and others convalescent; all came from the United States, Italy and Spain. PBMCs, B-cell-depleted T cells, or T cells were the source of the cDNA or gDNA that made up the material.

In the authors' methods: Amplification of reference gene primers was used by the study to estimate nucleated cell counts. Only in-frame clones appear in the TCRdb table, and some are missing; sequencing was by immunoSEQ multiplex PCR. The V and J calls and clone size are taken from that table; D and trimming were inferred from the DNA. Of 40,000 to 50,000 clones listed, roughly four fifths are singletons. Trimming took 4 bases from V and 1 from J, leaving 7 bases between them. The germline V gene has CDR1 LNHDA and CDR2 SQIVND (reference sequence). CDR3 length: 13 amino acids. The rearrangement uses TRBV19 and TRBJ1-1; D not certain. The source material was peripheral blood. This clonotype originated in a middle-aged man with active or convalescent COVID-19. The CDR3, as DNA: TGTGCCAGTAGTACCCACAGGAACACTGAAGCTTTCTTT. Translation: CASSTHRNTEAFF.